The 27 T cell receptor beta chains presented below share a single source sample, sequenced in a study of T-cell reconstitution after alpha-beta-depleted transplantation in children. Unique molecular identifiers were incorporated into the prepared TCRbeta library. In TCRdb, the PCR reads were re-called with MiXCR into one record per CDR3 protein. The repertoire holds a few hundred thousand distinct CDR3 sequences, with 10% to 15% as singletons. The sequencing here drew on PBMCs, mostly from graft donor cells, taken 360 days after TCRalphabeta/CD19-depleted stem cell transplant. Receptors originate from a male patient aged 10-17 years who had a stem cell transplant for acute myeloid leukemia, so the T cells may come from the graft donor.

The V gene is TRBV7-8, the J gene TRBJ2-3; D is perhaps TRBD2 (5 bases). CDR1 is SGHVS, CDR2 FQNEAQ, per germline. Trimming pared 3 bases from V and 4 bases from J, leaving 11 bases between. The CDR3 sequence is 14 residues long. This CDR3 is CASSFRRDPDTQYF. The CDR3 DNA reads as TGTGCCAGCAGCTTCAGACGGGATCCAGATACGCAGTATTTT.

This clonotype showed up many times. The V call is TRBV29-1, the J call TRBJ2-3; perhaps TRBD2 as D (6 bases). In germline, CDR1 is SQVTM, CDR2 ANQGSEA. V shed 7 bases and J shed 1 base, with 6 bases lying between them. The CDR3 has 11 residues. CDR3 nucleotide sequence: TGCAGCGGGAGGGGCACAGATACGCAGTATTTT. Protein product: CSGRGTDTQYF.

A note on this clonotype: This may stem from a read error, because a much larger clone lies one nucleotide away. The V and J genes are TRBV28 and TRBJ2-1; TRBD2 matches 12 bases. This CDR3 has 15 residues. Trimming removed 6 bases from V and 6 bases from J; junction bases left unmatched: 6. The germline V gene encodes CDR1 MDHEN and CDR2 SYDVKM. DNA of the CDR3: TGTGCCAGCAGCCCTAGCGGGAGGGCCTTCAATGAGCAGTTCTTC. It codes for CASSPSGRAFNEQFF.

This clonotype appeared a few times. The gene calls are TRBV6-5 and TRBJ1-1, with unresolved D. Germline values: CDR1 MNHEY, CDR2 SVGAGI. There are 14 residues in the CDR3. V lost 3 bases to trimming and J lost 0 bases, with 8 bases between them. The CDR3 region has the DNA TGTGCCAGCAGTTATCGCCCGCTGAACACTGAAGCTTTCTTT. Translating gives CASSYRPLNTEAFF.

There are a few counts of this clonotype. The chain carries TRBV29-1 and TRBJ2-4, with D perhaps assigned TRBD1 or TRBD2 (5 bases each). Germline CDR1 and CDR2: SQVTM and ANQGSEA. V lost 7 bases and J lost 0, with 16 bases in between. The CDR3 runs to 15 residues. The CDR3 region has the DNA TGCAGCGCCGCACTAGGGGCGGTAGCCAAAAACATTCAGTACTTC. It specifies CSAALGAVAKNIQYF.

The rearrangement links TRBV30 to TRBJ2-1; D is unresolved. This CDR3 is built from 14 residues. Germline V gene lookup returns CDR1 GTSNPN and CDR2 SVGIG (reference sequence). Trimming removed 0 bases from V and 4 bases from J, with 10 bases in between. CDR3 nucleotides: TGTGCCTGGAGTGTAACGGAGAGATACAATGAGCAGTTCTTC. The encoded protein is CAWSVTERYNEQFF.

In its sample, this clonotype was seen many times. J is TRBJ1-4 and V is TRBV7-9, with 12 positions matching TRBD1. V was clipped by 8 bases and J by 9 bases; unmatched bases: 10. Germline CDR1 and CDR2: SEHNR and FQNEAQ (reference sequence). The CDR3 spans 15 residues. CDR3 in amino acids: CASGPPGQGAKKLFF. CDR3 sequence (DNA): TGTGCCAGCGGTCCACCGGGACAGGGGGCCAAAAAACTGTTTTTT.

In this sample, this clonotype turned up a few times. This chain connects TRBV2 to TRBJ2-5; the match to TRBD2 covers 7 bases. The ends lost 3 bases at V and 4 bases at J; junction bases unmatched: 8. The CDR3 extends over 15 amino acids. Germline V lookup: CDR1 SNHLY, CDR2 FYNNEI. CDR3 DNA: TGTGCCAGCAGTGATGGCGGGAGTTGGTTAGAGACCCAGTACTTC. This translates into CASSDGGSWLETQYF.

This clonotype was observed a few times. The genes are TRBV11-3 and TRBJ2-2, with 10 bases lining up with TRBD1. The V gene end was trimmed by 3 bases and the J gene end by 6 bases; junction bases not matched to a gene: 4. The germline V gene encodes CDR1 SGHNT and CDR2 YENEEA. CDR3 size: 15 residues. CDR3 sequence reads: CASSFAGTGAGELFF. In DNA, the CDR3 is TGTGCCAGCAGCTTCGCCGGGACAGGGGCCGGGGAGCTGTTTTTT.

The chain joins TRBV20-1 to TRBJ2-1, with 10 nucleotides matching TRBD2. Germline V lookup: CDR1 DFQATT, CDR2 SNEGSKA (reference sequence). Germline trimming cut 5 bases from V and 5 bases from J; bases unmatched to any gene: 9. The CDR3 runs 15 residues. The CDR3 region is CSAWSSGRPNNEQFF. The CDR3 region has the DNA TGCAGTGCTTGGTCTAGCGGGAGACCCAACAATGAGCAGTTCTTC.

This clonotype has only a few counts. The chain links TRBV3-1 to TRBJ2-5, with 13 bases aligning to TRBD2. The CDR3 covers 18 residues. CDR1 is LGHDT and CDR2 is YNNKEL in the germline V gene (reference sequence). Trimming took 3 bases from V and 0 from J; bases not matched to a gene: 7. CDR3 bases: TGTGCCAGCAGCCATGTACTAGCGGGAGGGCCCAACCAAGAGACCCAGTACTTC. Amino acid sequence: CASSHVLAGGPNQETQYF.

This clonotype was picked up a small number of times. The chain has TRBV6-5 and TRBJ1-6; TRBD1 matches at 7 bases. CDR3 size: 13 residues. The germline CDR1 and CDR2 sequences are MNHEY and SVGAGI. J gave up 8 bases and V 4 bases, and 2 bases lay outside the gene matches. CDR3 bases: TGTGCCAGCAGTTCTGGGACAGATTCACCCCTCCACTTT. Its protein is CASSSGTDSPLHF.

A few counts support this clonotype. The rearrangement joins TRBV5-1 to TRBJ2-7; D may correspond to TRBD1 or TRBD2 (5 bases each). Trimming pared 4 bases from V and 5 bases from J, leaving 16 bases between. The germline CDR1 and CDR2 sequences are SGHRS and YFSETQ. The CDR3 is 14 residues long. Here the CDR3 DNA reads TGCGCCAGCAGCAGAAACCGGGACCCTCACGAGCAGTACTTC. Translating it yields CASSRNRDPHEQYF.

The J gene is TRBJ2-7, the V gene TRBV20-1, with 10 positions matching TRBD1. Per the germline V gene, CDR1 is DFQATT and CDR2 is SNEGSKA (reference sequence). This CDR3 spans 15 amino acids. V lost 0 bases to trimming and J lost 7 bases; unmatched junction nucleotides: 9. CDR3 loop: CSARDADRGVGEQYF. The CDR3 DNA reads as TGCAGTGCTAGAGATGCGGACAGGGGGGTGGGAGAGCAGTACTTC.

This clonotype was detected ten times or more. The chain links TRBV9 to TRBJ2-1; 11 positions match TRBD2. CDR3 size: 16 residues. The V and J ends lost 1 base and 8 bases, in that order; junction bases with no gene match: 8. Germline V CDR1 and CDR2: SGDLS, YYNGEE. The CDR3 loop reads CASSVLTSGSLHEQFF. The CDR3 nucleotides read TGTGCCAGCAGCGTATTAACTAGCGGGAGCCTCCATGAGCAGTTCTTC.

The gene calls are TRBV30 and TRBJ1-2; D is ambiguous. Germline V CDR1 and CDR2: GTSNPN, SVGIG (reference sequence). Trimming removed 4 bases from V and 11 bases from J, with 5 bases in between. The CDR3 consists of 8 residues. As DNA, the CDR3 is TGTGCCTGGAACCGTTACACCTTC. Its translation is CAWNRYTF. Drawing the rest from reference TRBV30 and TRBJ1-2, the complete variable domain is SQTIHQWPATLVQPVGSPLSLECTVEGTSNPNLYWYRQAAGRGLQLLFYSVGIGQISSEVPQNLSASRPQDRQFILSSKKLLLSDSGFYLCAWNRYTFGSGTRLTVV.

The chain uses TRBV11-2 and TRBJ1-2, with 7 bases identical to TRBD1. The CDR3 totals 14 residues. The J segment lost 7 bases and the V segment lost 7 bases, leaving 12 bases of the junction unmatched. The germline V gene encodes CDR1 SGHAT and CDR2 FQNNGV. CDR3 residues: CASKSPDRAGGYTF. The DNA for the CDR3 is TGTGCCAGCAAAAGCCCCGACAGGGCCGGTGGCTACACCTTC.

This clonotype has just a few counts. V usage is TRBV6-1 and J usage is TRBJ2-3; 16 nucleotides agree with TRBD2. V dropped 6 bases and J dropped 4; count of bases not matched to a gene: 7. Germline CDR1 and CDR2: MNHNS and SASEGT. The CDR3 covers 17 residues. CDR3 sequence reads: CASRAGTSGRDADTQYF. The CDR3 nucleotides are TGTGCCAGCAGAGCCGGGACTAGCGGGAGGGACGCAGATACGCAGTATTTT.

This rearrangement joins TRBV29-1 to TRBJ2-3; no clear D. This CDR3 contains 12 residues. Germline CDR1 reads SQVTM; CDR2 reads ANQGSEA. V gave up 5 bases and J gave up 2 bases, with 8 bases separating them. The CDR3 bases are TGCAGCGTTTCCGGGCACACAGATACGCAGTATTTT. The encoded protein is CSVSGHTDTQYF.

This clonotype appeared a few times. The V gene is TRBV6-1, the J gene TRBJ2-7; 12 bases agree with TRBD2. Losses at the gene ends were 6 bases for V and 4 bases for J; bases not matched to a gene: 4. Germline assignment: CDR1 MNHNS and CDR2 SASEGT. This CDR3 is built from 14 residues. The CDR3 protein is CASRQTSGRYEQYF. DNA of the CDR3: TGTGCCAGCAGACAAACTAGCGGGAGGTACGAGCAGTACTTC.

This clonotype was detected many times. This chain uses TRBV19 with TRBJ2-3; D gene uncertain. Germline lookup yields CDR1 LNHDA and CDR2 SQIVND (reference sequence). The CDR3 is 14 residues long. Trimming pared 1 base from V and 3 bases from J, leaving 8 bases between. CDR3: CASSIGTDTDTQYF. The CDR3 DNA reads as TGTGCCAGTAGTATAGGGACCGATACAGATACGCAGTATTTT.

This clonotype was seen many times. The CDR3: CATSDLVNEQFF. The CDR3, as DNA: TGTGCCACCAGTGATTTAGTCAATGAGCAGTTCTTC. The chain has TRBV24-1 and TRBJ2-1; D is unclear. The V end was cut by 1 base, the J end by 6 bases, with 3 bases between. The CDR3 sequence is 12 residues long. The germline CDR1 and CDR2 sequences are KGHDR and SFDVKD.

This clonotype appeared a few times. The genes are TRBV4-2 and TRBJ2-7; 8 nucleotides line up with TRBD1. Germline CDR1 and CDR2: LGHNA and YNFKEQ. This CDR3 spans 14 amino acids. The J segment lost 7 bases and the V segment lost 4 bases, leaving 9 bases of the junction unmatched. The CDR3 region has the DNA TGTGCCAGCAGCCCTCTCGACAGGGGTGAAGAGCAGTACTTC. Translation: CASSPLDRGEEQYF.

V is TRBV7-2 and J is TRBJ2-7; 7 positions match TRBD2. V lost 2 bases, J lost 2 bases, and 6 bases stayed unmatched. The germline V gene encodes CDR1 SGHTA and CDR2 FQGNSA. This CDR3 has 15 amino acids. In DNA form, the CDR3 reads TGTGCCAGCAGCTTAAATCCTAGCGGAACCTACGAGCAGTACTTC. Residues: CASSLNPSGTYEQYF.

There are a few counts of this clonotype. V and J are TRBV11-2 and TRBJ2-7; 9 bases match TRBD1. The CDR3 contains 15 residues. In germline, CDR1 is SGHAT, CDR2 FQNNGV. V lost 2 bases to trimming and J lost 6 bases; unmatched junction nucleotides: 8. As DNA, the CDR3 is TGTGCCAGCAGCTTATTCCGGGACAGGGCGTCCGAGCAGTACTTC. Translated: CASSLFRDRASEQYF.

This clonotype was seen a few times. The chain employs TRBV10-3 and TRBJ2-5; perhaps TRBD1 as D (5 bases). Germline-derived CDR1 and CDR2 are ENHRY and SYGVKD. V was trimmed by 6 bases and J by 5 bases, leaving 13 bases between them. The CDR3 has 13 residues. CDR3 DNA: TGTGCCATCAGGGGGCAGGGTTTCGAGACCCAGTACTTC. It is translated as CAIRGQGFETQYF.

This clonotype has just a few counts. The chain joins TRBV4-2 to TRBJ2-2; a weak D match, TRBD1 (6 bases). The V end was cut by 0 bases, the J end by 6 bases, with 14 bases between. The length of the CDR3 is 16 residues. The V gene's germline CDR1 is LGHNA and CDR2 YNFKEQ. The CDR3 spells CASSQEGRGGAGELFF. Written as DNA, the CDR3 is TGTGCCAGCAGCCAAGAGGGCAGGGGTGGCGCCGGGGAGCTGTTTTTT.